The T cell receptor (beta chain) under discussion was sequenced for a study of CD4+ T cells in melanoma (dated by TCRdb to 2021 to 2024). Context from the whole study: The study examined neoantigen-specific CD4+ T cells in human melanoma. What the work shows at the level of the full study, not this receptor alone: Neoantigen-specific CD4+ T cells were reported to be correlated with the function of CD8+ T cells, macrophages and B cells. Neoantigen-specific CD4+ T cells in melanoma were reported to show diverse differentiation states.

The library relied on the immunoSEQ multiplex PCR assay. In its TCRdb copy, this immuneACCESS table keeps in-frame sequences only and misses some clones. Where compared with another copy, unresolved V genes explain less than half of these, and the others have no known cause. This sample gives approximately 110,000 clones in total; about nine tenths of them show up just once. Of the sample, roughly 3.1% is held by the ten largest clones. The CDR3 measures 16 amino acids from cysteine to phenylalanine. The CDR3 DNA has 48 bases and is translated from base 1. Via the germline V gene, CDR1 is MDHEN and CDR2 SYDVKM. Unmatched junction bases come to 8, with V trimmed by 6 bases and J by 4 bases. Patients with melanoma were used as donors. This clone was detected once. Its recognized antigen is unknown. No base qualities exist here, and no much larger clone lies one base off it.

The sequence came from a human donor with melanoma. The chain joins TRBV28 to TRBJ1-5, with TRBD1 identical over 11 junction bases. The sample taken for sequencing was peripheral blood. The CDR3 region: CASSFVGQGANQPQHF. The DNA sequence is as follows: TGTGCCAGCAGCTTCGTTGGACAGGGGGCAAATCAGCCCCAGCATTTT.